These 8 T cell receptor beta chains originate from one sample sequenced in a study of blood T cell repertoires in COVID-19. The assay was immunoSEQ multiplex PCR, and TCRdb's table has in-frame clones only and misses some. Among some 270,000 clones listed, 85% to 95% were seen once. The sequencing input was PBMCs or T cells enriched from blood (not recorded which). The receptors originated from a middle-aged man who had been exposed to COVID-19.

The chain combines TRBV11-3 with TRBJ2-2; D may be TRBD2 (6 bases). CDR3 length: 14 residues. Germline V gene sequence: CDR1 SGHNT, CDR2 YENEEA. V shed 2 bases and J shed 6 bases, with 10 bases lying between them. The CDR3 is CASSLRAGSGELFF. The DNA for the CDR3 is TGTGCCAGCAGCTTAAGGGCGGGATCCGGGGAGCTGTTTTTT.

The chain combines TRBV7-2 with TRBJ1-6; no clear D gene. V lost 5 bases and J lost 8, with 16 bases in between. CDR1 and CDR2 (germline): SGHTA, FQGNSA. The CDR3 is made up of 15 amino acids. The CDR3 region is CASSMRREADSPLHF. DNA for the CDR3: TGTGCCAGCAGCATGAGACGGGAAGCCGATTCACCCCTCCACTTT.

This sequence joins TRBV4-3 and TRBJ2-1; 7 bases fit TRBD1. The CDR3 loop spans 14 amino acids. The germline CDR1 and CDR2 sequences are LGHNA and YSLEER. V lost 0 bases and J lost 11; bases outside the gene matches: 7. The CDR3: CASSQDHRTGKQFF. The CDR3 nucleotides read TGCGCCAGCAGCCAAGATCATAGGACAGGCAAGCAGTTCTTC.

The CDR3 protein is CASSSRVASPLHF. DNA of the CDR3: TGTGCCAGCAGTTCCAGGGTGGCTTCACCCCTCCACTTT. The chain is built from TRBV28 and TRBJ1-6; TRBD1 is a possible D gene (5 bases). Germline V gene data show CDR1 as MDHEN and CDR2 as SYDVKM. V was trimmed by 4 bases and J by 9 bases, leaving 10 bases between them. The CDR3 covers 13 residues.

The CDR3 sequence is CASRNKRDRIQETQYF. The CDR3 DNA sequence: TGTGCCAGCAGGAACAAACGGGACAGGATTCAAGAGACCCAGTACTTC. This rearrangement joins TRBV28 to TRBJ2-5, with 8 nucleotides matching TRBD1. CDR1 is MDHEN, CDR2 SYDVKM, per germline. The CDR3 is made up of 16 amino acids. The V segment lost 6 bases and the J segment 2 bases; nucleotides outside the gene matches: 11.

The chain employs TRBV3-1 (or the pseudogene TRBV3-2) and TRBJ2-3; D is undetermined. Germline CDR1 LGHDT, CDR2 YNNKEL (reference sequence). V was pared by 5 bases and J by 4 bases, with 10 bases between. The CDR3 is 13 residues long. In DNA, the CDR3 is TGTGCCAGCAGCTCCTATAAGCCAGATACGCAGTATTTT. It codes for CASSSYKPDTQYF.

The gene calls are TRBV15 and TRBJ1-5; D is perhaps TRBD1 (5 bases). The CDR3 loop spans 19 amino acids. The V gene's germline CDR1 is LNHNV and CDR2 YYDKDF (reference sequence). Trimming removed 1 base at V and 0 bases at J, with 19 bases between. CDR3 loop: CATSRVGRDDYYSNQPQHF. CDR3 nucleotide sequence: TGTGCCACCAGCAGAGTTGGCAGGGATGATTATTATAGCAATCAGCCCCAGCATTTT.

This sequence joins TRBV4-3 and TRBJ2-1; TRBD2 agrees at 8 bases. The V gene end was trimmed by 0 bases and the J gene end by 7 bases; junction bases not matched to a gene: 8. The CDR3 sequence is 16 residues long. CDR1 and CDR2 from the germline V gene are LGHNA and YSLEER. The CDR3 region is CASSQDILAGRNEQFF. The CDR3 DNA sequence: TGCGCCAGCAGCCAAGATATCCTAGCGGGTCGGAATGAGCAGTTCTTC.